This is a list of T cell receptor beta chains from one sample in a study of T cell changes during pregnancy in multiple sclerosis. Profiling relied on immunoSEQ multiplex PCR, and the TCRdb table lists in-frame clones only, not all of them. This table has around 31,000 clones, around 94% appearing once. The sample consisted of CD4+ T cells from peripheral blood mononuclear cells, taken in the first trimester of pregnancy. These receptors came from a female donor with multiple sclerosis, enrolled in a pregnancy study. Both conserved end residues are trimmed from each CDR3. The size field is filled for only some rows; it gives once, few, many or a size class.

J	length	V	size	CDR3
TRBJ1-3	15	TRBV15	NA	ATSRDLVRDSGNTIY
TRBJ1-2	14	TRBV15	NA	ATSWISGTVNYGYT
TRBJ1-2	12	TRBV6-6	NA	ASSPDGANYGYT
TRBJ1-2	11	TRBV19	NA	ASSIGRGDGYT
TRBJ2-7	13	TRBV5-1	NA	ASSTGTALSYEQY
TRBJ1-5	14	TRBV27	NA	ASSLGQGGDYQPQH
TRBJ1-5	13	TRBV2	NA	ASSEALRGTQPQH
TRBJ1-1	11	TRBV28	NA	ASSPATYTEAF
TRBJ2-5	13	TRBV14	NA	ASSQERGYRETQY
TRBJ2-1	13	TRBV5-4	NA	ASSQGDTRSNEQF
TRBJ2-5	11	TRBV5-1	NA	ASSPRTSETQY
TRBJ2-5	12	TRBV28	NA	ASSPAGIRETQY
TRBJ1-1	11	TRBV2	once	ASKGDRATEAF
TRBJ2-7	9	TRBV6-1	NA	ASREYEVQY
TRBJ2-2	12	TRBV9	NA	ASSPHPGAGELF
TRBJ2-7	13	TRBV6-5	once	ASSYSKTGIYEQY
TRBJ2-1	11	TRBV18	NA	ASSLGQNNEQF
TRBJ2-5	13	TRBV10-1	NA	ASSESGAVQETQY
TRBJ1-5	12	TRBV7-2	NA	ASSLRQGNQPQH
TRBJ2-3	12	TRBV5-1	NA	ASRWQRYTDTQY
TRBJ1-2	10	TRBV28	NA	ASKRGNYGYT
TRBJ1-2	11	TRBV28	NA	ASSLGPGYGYT
TRBJ1-1	13	TRBV19	NA	ASSTQGWANTEAF
TRBJ1-2	12	TRBV10-3	NA	AISEVLSNYGYT
TRBJ2-1	11	TRBV7-2	NA	ASSLVDLRGGI
TRBJ1-3	13	TRBV18	NA	ASSIRGSSGNTIY
TRBJ1-2	11	TRBV2	NA	ASRTPGNYGYT
TRBJ1-2	12	TRBV27	NA	ASSSLTGHYGYT
TRBJ1-2	13	TRBV28	NA	ASSLGLLGYSGYT
TRBJ1-5	13	TRBV6-6	NA	ASSYSRQVNQPQH
TRBJ2-7	13	TRBV7-2	NA	ASSLLGQGGYEQY
TRBJ1-1	13	TRBV18	NA	ASSLSGGADTEAF
TRBJ2-1	15	TRBV7-7	NA	ASSSGLAGASYNEQF
TRBJ2-5	11	TRBV7-9	NA	ASSSTGGETQY
TRBJ2-7	11	TRBV7-7	NA	ASSLGSGSEQY
TRBJ2-5	13	TRBV7-7	NA	ASSGLLGQRETQY
TRBJ2-1	13	TRBV6-1	few	ATNDRVDSFDEQF
TRBJ1-2	11	TRBV6-1	NA	ASLALGGDGYT
TRBJ2-7	11	TRBV5-8	few	ASSLVTRGAQY
TRBJ2-1	10	TRBV29-1	NA	SAPDNYNEQF
TRBJ2-4	15	TRBV7-8	NA	ASSPLLDPVSRNIQY
TRBJ2-3	12	TRBV9	NA	ASSVRPGTDTQY
TRBJ2-5	14	TRBV4-1	NA	ASSQDGLAGGETQY
TRBJ1-1	17	TRBV28	NA	ASSLRRSPTGSLNTEAF
TRBJ2-5	12	TRBV28	NA	ASSLLAGGETQY
TRBJ2-1	14	TRBV5-6	NA	ASSSQDRDTYNEQF
TRBJ1-1	12	TRBV30	few	AWSVTGIKTEAF
TRBJ1-5	13	TRBV30	NA	AWETGTGDNQPQH
TRBJ2-1	10	TRBV28	NA	ASRSRLHEQF
TRBJ1-1	12	TRBV5-4	NA	ASSKQGGHTEAF
TRBJ1-2	11	TRBV29-1	NA	SVRTGLDYGYT
TRBJ1-1	14	TRBV5-4	NA	ASSPLGGYMNTEAF
TRBJ2-1	17	TRBV5-1	once	ASSLVRGAASGGNNEQF